This T cell receptor beta chain was documented in a study of T cell changes during pregnancy in multiple sclerosis. V gave up 5 bases and J gave up 6 bases, with 11 bases separating them. Germline CDR1 and CDR2: MNHEY and SMNVEV (reference sequence). The CDR3 contains 13 residues. Measured with immunoSEQ multiplex PCR; TCRdb has only the in-frame clones, and not every one. The table records fewer than 150,000 clones, 90% to 98% of them present only once. The specimen was peripheral blood, collected after pregnancy. The rearrangement uses TRBV27 and TRBJ1-5; no clear D gene. The sequence came from a female donor with multiple sclerosis, enrolled in a pregnancy study. The CDR3, as DNA: TGTGCCAGCAGTACGCACTTGTTTCAGCCCCAGCATTTT. Translated: CASSTHLFQPQHF.